Following are 10 T cell receptor beta chains from one sample sequenced in a study of CD8 T cells in ankylosing spondylitis. TCRdb reprocessed the 5' RACE reads via MiXCR and lists one record per CDR3 protein. This table has 200,000 to 300,000 distinct CDR3 sequences, 10% to 13% appearing once. The sequenced material came from blood, either unsorted or a sorted T cell fraction (not recorded which). These receptors all come from a male donor with ankylosing spondylitis or in good health (not recorded which).

This clonotype was seen many times. The genes are TRBV3-1 and TRBJ1-1; TRBD1 might be the D (6 bases). Trimming stripped 7 bases from V and 6 bases from J, with 18 bases between. Germline CDR1 LGHDT, CDR2 YNNKEL (reference sequence). The CDR3 sequence is 14 residues long. The CDR3 sequence is CASKPRTEGAEAFF. CDR3 coding DNA: TGTGCCAGCAAGCCCCGGACCGAGGGGGCTGAAGCTTTCTTT.

This clonotype occurred many times. This chain uses TRBV20-1 with TRBJ2-1, with D uncertain. Germline loops: CDR1 DFQATT, CDR2 SNEGSKA (reference sequence). There are 13 residues in the CDR3. The chain's CDR3 is CGTRTSPGNEQFF. The CDR3 DNA reads TGCGGTACACGGACGTCCCCGGGCAATGAGCAGTTCTTC.

This clonotype was counted many times. The V and J genes are TRBV7-9 and TRBJ2-1, with TRBD2 identical over 7 bases. The junction had 13 bases not matched to a gene; V was cut back by 5 bases and J by 6 bases. The CDR3 has 16 residues. CDR1 and CDR2 (germline): SEHNR, FQNEAQ (reference sequence). Here the CDR3 reads CASSALLAMSVNEQFF. In nucleotides, the CDR3 is TGTGCCAGCAGCGCCCTACTAGCGATGTCGGTCAATGAGCAGTTCTTC.

Many counts were recorded for this clonotype. V and J are TRBV2 and TRBJ2-4; 10 bases are shared with TRBD2. CDR1 and CDR2 (germline): SNHLY, FYNNEI. This CDR3 is 13 amino acids long. J was trimmed by 14 bases and V by 2 bases; bases with no gene match: 6. CDR3 DNA sequence: TGTGCCAGCAGTGAAAGGACTAGCGGTGATGAGTACTTC. Residues: CASSERTSGDEYF.

There are many counts of this clonotype. The gene calls are TRBV4-2 and TRBJ2-7; D uncertain. CDR3 length: 14 residues. Germline CDR1 and CDR2: LGHNA and YNFKEQ. V lost 3 bases, J lost 3 bases, and 12 bases lay in between. This chain's CDR3 is CASSQGSVNYEQYF. CDR3 in DNA: TGTGCCAGCAGCCAGGGATCGGTGAACTACGAGCAGTACTTC.

The V call is TRBV4-1, the J call TRBJ1-2, with a tentative D call TRBD1 (5 bases). V shed 0 bases and J shed 8 bases, with 16 bases lying between them. From germline, CDR1 is MGHRA and CDR2 YSYEKL. The CDR3 is 15 amino acids. The CDR3 reads CASSQDRGTRWGYTF. For the CDR3, the DNA is TGCGCCAGCAGCCAAGATAGAGGGACCCGATGGGGCTACACCTTC.

This clonotype was observed many times. The chain recombines TRBV20-1 with TRBJ2-1; 7 bases line up with TRBD2. Germline values: CDR1 DFQATT, CDR2 SNEGSKA (reference sequence). The V segment lost 7 bases and the J segment 8 bases; nucleotides outside the gene matches: 8. CDR3 size: 12 residues. The CDR3 region is CSDAGACDEQFF. The CDR3 coding sequence is TGCAGTGACGCGGGAGCGTGCGATGAGCAGTTCTTC.

This clonotype was recorded many times. The chain is built from TRBV27 and TRBJ2-3; 9 bases map to TRBD2. The length of the CDR3 is 15 residues. J lost 3 bases, V lost 6 bases, and 7 bases had no gene match. Germline V lookup: CDR1 MNHEY, CDR2 SMNVEV (reference sequence). CDR3 sequence: CASRPSSGVTDTQYF. In DNA, the CDR3 is TGTGCCAGCAGACCCTCTAGCGGGGTAACAGATACGCAGTATTTT.

This clonotype was observed at least ten times. The chain employs TRBV4-2 and TRBJ2-1; 8 bases fit TRBD2. The CDR3 consists of 16 residues. In germline, CDR1 is LGHNA, CDR2 YNFKEQ. The V segment lost 1 base and the J segment 6 bases; nucleotides outside the gene matches: 8. The CDR3 region has the DNA TGTGCCAGCAGCCAAGCCTATCGGACTAGCAGCAATGAGCAGTTCTTC. It is translated as CASSQAYRTSSNEQFF.

In this sample, this clonotype turned up many times. V is TRBV10-2 and J is TRBJ1-1, with D maybe TRBD1 (5 bases). CDR1 WSHSY and CDR2 SAAADI come from the germline V gene. The CDR3 is made up of 13 amino acids. Trimming cost V 8 bases and J 0 bases, with 10 bases left between them. CDR3 loop: CASRRGMNTEAFF. As DNA, the CDR3 is TGCGCCAGCCGAAGGGGTATGAACACTGAAGCTTTCTTT.